A single sample is the source of the 13 T cell receptor beta chains below, sequenced in a study of shared clonotypes between healthy human individuals. Measured with immunoSEQ multiplex PCR; TCRdb has only the in-frame clones, and not every one. Of about 1.4 million clones listed, roughly 96% are singletons. Specimen: naive CD4+ T cells sorted from blood. The subset was: CD45RA+ positively selected. These receptors came from a man aged 25-45 years in good health.

The V and J genes are TRBV7-9 and TRBJ1-1, with D uncertain. CDR3 size: 14 residues. Germline assignment: CDR1 SEHNR and CDR2 FQNEAQ (reference sequence). V was pared by 3 bases and J by 7 bases, with 15 bases between. The CDR3 region has the DNA TGTGCCAGCAGCTTCGAATGGGCTCTGGGTGAAGCTTTCTTT. It specifies CASSFEWALGEAFF. Full variable domain (missing parts from reference TRBV7-9 and TRBJ1-1): DTGVSQNPRHKITKRGQNVTFRCDPISEHNRLYWYRQTLGQGPEFLTYFQNEAQLEKSRLLSDRFSAERPKGSFSTLEIQRTEQGDSAMYLCASSFEWALGEAFFGQGTRLTVV.

The chain employs TRBV28 and TRBJ2-6; tentative D call: TRBD1 (6 bases). The CDR3 length is 17 residues. Germline CDR1 reads MDHEN; CDR2 reads SYDVKM. V dropped 6 bases and J dropped 0 bases, with 15 bases sitting between them. CDR3 coding DNA: TGTGCCAGCAGAGTTAGGGACAAGAGCTCTGGGGCCAACGTCCTGACTTTC. This translates into CASRVRDKSSGANVLTF.

The chain uses TRBV27 and TRBJ2-3; TRBD2 might be the D (6 bases). The CDR3 consists of 15 residues. The V end lost 3 bases, the J end lost 0 bases, and 10 bases lay between the germline ends. Germline V CDR1 and CDR2: MNHEY, SMNVEV (reference sequence). For the CDR3, the DNA is TGTGCCAGCAGTTTCCGCGGGGAGAGCACAGATACGCAGTATTTT. Translated, it gives CASSFRGESTDTQYF.

V and J are TRBV25-1 and TRBJ2-5, with 7 bases matching TRBD2. The V gene end was trimmed by 1 base and the J gene end by 0 bases; junction bases not matched to a gene: 2. The CDR3 sequence is 15 residues long. The germline gives CDR1 MGHDK, CDR2 SYGVNS. Written as DNA, the CDR3 is TGTGCCAGCAGTGAATGGGGAGGGTACCAAGAGACCCAGTACTTC. Its protein product is CASSEWGGYQETQYF.

The chain is built from TRBV10-2 and TRBJ2-3; 7 bases align to TRBD2. The V and J ends lost 8 bases and 0 bases, in that order; junction bases with no gene match: 8. Germline V lookup: CDR1 WSHSY, CDR2 SAAADI. The length of the CDR3 is 15 residues. The CDR3 DNA follows: TGCGCCAGCCGAGGACTAGGACATAGCACAGATACGCAGTATTTT. Protein: CASRGLGHSTDTQYF.

CDR3 sequence (DNA): TGTGCCAGCAGCGTGGGCCGGAGGGGGCTCCACACGACCACCTACGAGCAGTACTTC. It codes for CASSVGRRGLHTTTYEQYF. The chain links TRBV7-8 to TRBJ2-7; possibly TRBD1 for D (7 bases). The germline V gene encodes CDR1 SGHVS and CDR2 FQNEAQ. The CDR3 extends over 19 amino acids. V was shortened by 5 bases and J by 2 bases, with 28 bases between the two germline ends.

Comments on this clone: The sample carries other DNA sequences with the same CDR3. The rearrangement uses TRBV28 and TRBJ1-5; 9 nucleotides match TRBD1. CDR3 size: 14 residues. After removal of 6 bases from V and 3 bases from J, the junction contained 3 bases not matched to a gene. The germline gives CDR1 MDHEN, CDR2 SYDVKM. CDR3 loop: CASRTGGNNQPQHF. The DNA of the CDR3 is TGTGCCAGCAGAACAGGGGGCAACAATCAGCCCCAGCATTTT.

This clone was counted once. The chain has TRBV28 and TRBJ1-1; TRBD1 aligns across 7 bases. CDR3 length: 13 residues. J was trimmed by 8 bases and V by 3 bases; bases with no gene match: 6. The germline gives CDR1 MDHEN, CDR2 SYDVKM. CDR3 amino acids: CASSFQDRREAFF. The CDR3 DNA reads TGTGCCAGCAGTTTCCAGGACAGGAGGGAAGCTTTCTTT.

This chain connects TRBV5-5 to TRBJ2-7, with unresolved D. Germline V gene lookup returns CDR1 SGHKS and CDR2 YYEKEE (reference sequence). V was trimmed by 0 bases and J by 2 bases, leaving 9 bases between them. This CDR3 has 14 residues. CDR3 amino acids: CASSLAGSTYEQYF. In DNA, the CDR3 is TGTGCCAGCAGCTTGGCGGGCAGTACCTACGAGCAGTACTTC.

This clone has a single count. The chain couples TRBV19 to TRBJ2-7; possibly TRBD1 or TRBD2 for D (5 bases each). Germline loops: CDR1 LNHDA, CDR2 SQIVND (reference sequence). Deletions cut 1 base from V and 4 bases from J, with 17 bases between. The CDR3 contains 16 residues. As DNA, the CDR3 is TGTGCCAGTAGTATAGTTCACGGGGACGCACGGTACGAGCAGTACTTC. This gives the protein CASSIVHGDARYEQYF.

This chain uses TRBV7-3 with TRBJ2-3; TRBD2 matches at 15 bases. The CDR3 covers 18 residues. The germline CDR1 and CDR2 sequences are SGHTA and FQGTGA. Germline trimming cut 5 bases from V and 5 bases from J; bases unmatched to any gene: 11. The CDR3 loop reads CASSPRGLAGGPEDTQYF. The CDR3, as DNA: TGTGCCAGCAGCCCTCGAGGACTAGCGGGAGGGCCGGAAGATACGCAGTATTTT.

As regards this clone: An end of the junction does not agree with germline; a read error may underlie this. This chain uses TRBV7-7 with TRBJ1-4; perhaps TRBD1 as D (5 bases). The CDR3 covers 12 residues. Germline CDR1 reads SSHAT; CDR2 reads FNYEAQ (reference sequence). The CDR3 reads CASSYPRGKLFF. The CDR3 coding sequence is TGTGCTAGCAGCTACCCGAGGGGAAAACTGTTTTTT.

V gene TRBV5-6 combines with J gene TRBJ1-5; 7 nucleotides line up with TRBD1. This CDR3 spans 17 amino acids. Germline CDR1 reads SGHDT; CDR2 reads YYEEEE. Trimming cost V 5 bases and J 7 bases; bases outside gene matches: 18. The CDR3 DNA sequence: TGTGCCAGCAGACACAAGACAGGGAATCTCCCTGCGCAGCCCCAGCATTTT. It yields the protein CASRHKTGNLPAQPQHF.